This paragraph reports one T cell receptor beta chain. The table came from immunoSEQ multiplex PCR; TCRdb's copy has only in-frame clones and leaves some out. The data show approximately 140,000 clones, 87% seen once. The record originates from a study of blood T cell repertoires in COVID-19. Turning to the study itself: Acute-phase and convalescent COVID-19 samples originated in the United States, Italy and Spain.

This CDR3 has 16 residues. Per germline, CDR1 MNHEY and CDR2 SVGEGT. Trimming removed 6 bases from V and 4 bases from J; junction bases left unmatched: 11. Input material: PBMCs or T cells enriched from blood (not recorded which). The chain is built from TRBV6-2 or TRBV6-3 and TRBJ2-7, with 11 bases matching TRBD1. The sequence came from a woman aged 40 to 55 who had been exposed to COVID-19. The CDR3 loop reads CASSRPGQGATYEQYF. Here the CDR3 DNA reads TGTGCCAGCAGCCGGCCCGGACAGGGGGCAACTTACGAGCAGTACTTC.